These 32 T cell receptor beta chains came from one sample sequenced in a study of blood T cell repertoires in COVID-19. Repertoires were generated with immunoSEQ multiplex PCR, while TCRdb's copy carries only in-frame clones and drops some. Of tens of thousands of clones detected, approximately 82% appear once; the ten largest clones hold 5% to 6%. The specimen was peripheral blood. Receptors were obtained from a man aged 50 to 60 with active COVID-19.

V usage is TRBV5-1 and J usage is TRBJ1-1; 7 nucleotides agree with TRBD1. The CDR3 totals 15 residues. The V gene end was trimmed by 5 bases and the J gene end by 4 bases; junction bases not matched to a gene: 11. Looked up from germline, CDR1 is SGHRS and CDR2 is YFSETQ. Here the CDR3 DNA reads TGCGCCAGCAGGTCCACAGGGGAGGTTCTCACTGAAGCTTTCTTT. Its protein product is CASRSTGEVLTEAFF. Combining the CDR3 with reference TRBV5-1 and TRBJ1-1 gives the whole variable domain KAGVTQTPRYLIKTRGQQVTLSCSPISGHRSVSWYQQTPGQGLQFLFEYFSETQRNKGNFPGRFSGRQFSNSRSEMNVSTLELGDSALYLCASRSTGEVLTEAFFGQGTRLTVV.

The genes are TRBV6-6 and TRBJ2-3; TRBD2 is a possible D gene (5 bases). CDR1 and CDR2 from the germline V gene are MNHNY and SVGAGI (reference sequence). CDR3 size: 15 residues. Trimming shortened V by 7 bases and J by 1 base, and 15 bases separated the two germline ends. CDR3 amino acids: CASMKSTGGTDTQYF. In nucleotides, the CDR3 is TGTGCCAGCATGAAGTCAACCGGGGGCACAGATACGCAGTATTTT.

The V gene is TRBV19, the J gene TRBJ2-5; D may be TRBD1 (6 bases). The V end was cut by 4 bases, the J end by 2 bases, with 8 bases between. The CDR3 runs 13 residues. The germline V gene encodes CDR1 LNHDA and CDR2 SQIVND (reference sequence). This CDR3 is CASSRQDQETQYF. The CDR3 DNA follows: TGTGCCAGTAGTAGACAGGATCAAGAGACCCAGTACTTC.

This clone showed up just once. V and J are TRBV7-9 and TRBJ1-2; 9 bases match TRBD1. The germline V gene has CDR1 SEHNR and CDR2 FQNEAQ (reference sequence). This CDR3 has 15 amino acids. The V gene end was trimmed by 2 bases and the J gene end by 6 bases; junction bases not matched to a gene: 7. DNA for the CDR3: TGTGCCAGCAGCTTAACCCTCGACAGGGGGAATGGCTACACCTTC. This codes for CASSLTLDRGNGYTF.

The chain has TRBV2 and TRBJ1-4; possible D gene TRBD1, 6 bases. The CDR3 has 14 amino acids. Trimming shortened V by 3 bases and J by 4 bases, and 9 bases separated the two germline ends. CDR1 is SNHLY and CDR2 is FYNNEI in the germline V gene. The CDR3, as DNA: TGTGCCAGCAGTGACGACAGGAGTAATGAAAAACTGTTTTTT. Translated: CASSDDRSNEKLFF.

This chain joins TRBV5-1 and TRBJ1-2; 9 bases map to TRBD1. The CDR3 runs 17 residues. In germline, CDR1 is SGHRS, CDR2 YFSETQ. V lost 1 base and J lost 3; bases outside the gene matches: 10. This chain's CDR3 is CASSLYGQGRMDYGYTF. The CDR3 DNA reads as TGCGCCAGCAGCTTGTATGGACAGGGGCGAATGGACTATGGCTACACCTTC. The full variable domain, in which reference TRBV5-1 and TRBJ1-2 provide the parts outside the CDR3, is KAGVTQTPRYLIKTRGQQVTLSCSPISGHRSVSWYQQTPGQGLQFLFEYFSETQRNKGNFPGRFSGRQFSNSRSEMNVSTLELGDSALYLCASSLYGQGRMDYGYTFGSGTRLTVV.

This sequence joins TRBV27 and TRBJ2-7; unclear D gene. This CDR3 has 10 amino acids. Germline CDR1 is MNHEY and CDR2 is SMNVEV (reference sequence). Trimming left V 6 bases short and J 9 bases short, with 9 bases between. This chain's CDR3 is CASRPRAQYF. DNA for the CDR3: TGTGCCAGCAGGCCCCGAGCGCAGTACTTC.

This clone showed up many times. The chain uses TRBV12-3 or TRBV12-4 and TRBJ1-2, with D maybe TRBD1 (5 bases). The CDR3 has 13 residues. Deletions cut 3 bases from V and 5 bases from J, with 10 bases between. CDR3 region: CASSFGAGYGYTF. CDR3 in DNA: TGTGCCAGCAGTTTTGGGGCAGGGTATGGCTACACCTTC.

CDR3 coding DNA: TGTGCCAGCAGCCAAGGGGGACAGGGGGTATCTACTGAAGCTTTCTTT. This sequence encodes CASSQGGQGVSTEAFF. The gene calls are TRBV3-1 (or the pseudogene TRBV3-2) and TRBJ1-1, with 11 positions matching TRBD1. CDR1 is LGHDT, CDR2 YNNKEL, per germline (reference sequence). This CDR3 has 16 amino acids. With 1 base clipped from V and 5 bases from J, the junction kept 6 bases outside the gene matches.

The DNA for the CDR3 is TGTGCCATCTCGACAGGGGGAAATAGAAACGAGCAGTACTTC. Translated, it gives CAISTGGNRNEQYF. The rearrangement joins TRBV27 to TRBJ2-7; TRBD1 aligns across 9 bases. This CDR3 contains 14 residues. Germline lookup yields CDR1 MNHEY and CDR2 SMNVEV (reference sequence). The V and J ends lost 10 bases and 5 bases, in that order; junction bases with no gene match: 12.

This chain joins TRBV6-5 and TRBJ2-7; D unresolved. CDR1 and CDR2 (germline): MNHEY, SVGAGI. The CDR3 loop spans 13 amino acids. V was cut by 6 bases and J by 5 bases, with 14 bases left in between. The CDR3 sequence is CASSPTWAHEQYF. The CDR3 bases are TGTGCCAGCAGCCCCACTTGGGCCCACGAGCAGTACTTC.

This rearrangement joins TRBV19 to TRBJ1-2, with 7 bases identical to TRBD1. Looked up from germline, CDR1 is LNHDA and CDR2 is SQIVND (reference sequence). This CDR3 is 13 amino acids long. The trim removed 6 bases at V and 4 bases at J, leaving 5 bases unmatched. The CDR3 reads CASSPGQFYGYTF. The CDR3 DNA reads TGTGCCAGTAGCCCGGGACAGTTCTATGGCTACACCTTC.

The V gene is TRBV11-3, the J gene TRBJ2-7; 7 positions agree with TRBD1. Trimming took 5 bases from V and 2 from J; bases not matched to a gene: 0. Germline V lookup: CDR1 SGHNT, CDR2 YENEEA. The CDR3 length is 12 residues. The CDR3 DNA reads as TGTGCCAGCAGCAGGGGGCCCTACGAGCAGTACTTC. This codes for CASSRGPYEQYF.

The chain is built from TRBV6-5 and TRBJ2-5; 7 nucleotides line up with TRBD2. The CDR3 sequence is 15 residues long. The trim removed 5 bases at V and 5 bases at J, leaving 11 bases unmatched. Germline CDR1 and CDR2: MNHEY and SVGAGI. The CDR3 DNA follows: TGTGCCAGCAGTCCACCCCTTCTAGCGGCGGAGACCCAGTACTTC. Its translation is CASSPPLLAAETQYF.

This clone was recorded once. The chain uses TRBV29-1 and TRBJ1-1; TRBD1 aligns across 8 bases. CDR3 length equals 11 residues. The germline V gene encodes CDR1 SQVTM and CDR2 ANQGSEA. Losses at the gene ends were 3 bases for V and 9 bases for J; bases not matched to a gene: 3. The DNA for the CDR3 is TGCAGCGTTGACACAGGGGGGAAAGCTTTCTTT. Translation gives CSVDTGGKAFF.

The V and J genes are TRBV20-1 and TRBJ2-1; D is unclear. Germline CDR1 reads DFQATT; CDR2 reads SNEGSKA (reference sequence). The CDR3 is 12 amino acids. V lost 3 bases to trimming and J lost 6 bases, with 9 bases between them. CDR3 in amino acids: CSASESLNEQFF. CDR3 coding DNA: TGCAGTGCTAGTGAATCCCTCAATGAGCAGTTCTTC.

The V call is TRBV13, the J call TRBJ1-3, with 9 bases identical to TRBD1. The germline V gene has CDR1 PRHDT and CDR2 FYEKMQ (reference sequence). The CDR3 runs to 18 residues. J gave up 4 bases and V 2 bases, and 12 bases lay outside the gene matches. The CDR3 is CASSLTGQGLLAGNTIYF. In DNA, the CDR3 is TGTGCCAGCAGCTTAACGGGACAGGGCTTATTAGCCGGAAACACCATATATTTT.

The J gene is TRBJ2-1, the V gene TRBV7-6, with 12 bases identical to TRBD2. Germline CDR1 reads SGHVS; CDR2 reads FNYEAQ. The CDR3 length is 14 residues. J lost 8 bases, V lost 9 bases, and 8 bases had no gene match. DNA of the CDR3: TGTGCCAGTACGTCGACTAGCGGGAGATATGAGCAGTTCTTC. Translated: CASTSTSGRYEQFF.

The CDR3 loop is CASSLSVQETQYF. CDR3 DNA: TGTGCCAGCAGCTTATCGGTGCAAGAGACCCAGTACTTC. The chain is built from TRBV7-7 and TRBJ2-5; D unclear. V dropped 2 bases and J dropped 2 bases, with 6 bases sitting between them. CDR1 SSHAT and CDR2 FNYEAQ come from the germline V gene (reference sequence). The CDR3 loop spans 13 amino acids.

The V call is TRBV5-1, the J call TRBJ2-5; D is possibly TRBD1 (6 bases). The CDR3 loop spans 14 amino acids. CDR1 is SGHRS and CDR2 is YFSETQ in the germline V gene. Trimming removed 0 bases at V and 2 bases at J, with 8 bases between. The CDR3 DNA is TGCGCCAGCAGCTTGGACAGGGTACAAGAGACCCAGTACTTC. It codes for CASSLDRVQETQYF.

The chain employs TRBV3-1 (or the pseudogene TRBV3-2) and TRBJ2-7; D remains ambiguous. Germline-derived CDR1 and CDR2 are LGHDT and YNNKEL (reference sequence). V was shortened by 3 bases and J by 10 bases, with 16 bases between the two germline ends. This CDR3 region has 13 residues. The CDR3 loop reads CASSQARSQKQYF. DNA of the CDR3: TGTGCCAGCAGCCAGGCCCGGAGCCAAAAACAGTACTTC.

In this sample, this clone turned up a few times. The chain is built from TRBV4-3 and TRBJ2-7, with 13 bases identical to TRBD2. The CDR3 extends over 17 amino acids. V lost 0 bases, J lost 7 bases, and 9 bases stayed unmatched. Looked up from germline, CDR1 is LGHNA and CDR2 is YSLEER. The CDR3 DNA is TGCGCCAGCAGCCAAGAAGCCCGGACTAGCGGGAGCGTTGAGCAGTACTTC. Protein sequence: CASSQEARTSGSVEQYF.

The count of this clone is one. The genes are TRBV7-9 and TRBJ1-2; D might be TRBD1 (5 bases). The ends were cut back, 3 bases at V and 7 bases at J, with 12 bases in the middle. Germline values: CDR1 SEHNR, CDR2 FQNEAQ (reference sequence). The CDR3 covers 13 residues. This CDR3 is CASSFRTGGGYTF. DNA of the CDR3: TGTGCCAGCAGCTTTCGGACCGGGGGTGGCTACACCTTC.

V gene TRBV7-8 combines with J gene TRBJ2-1; tentatively, D is TRBD2 (6 bases). Trimming took off 0 bases at V and 9 bases at J, with 18 bases between the two ends. CDR1 is SGHVS and CDR2 is FQNEAQ in the germline V gene. This CDR3 is 16 amino acids long. DNA for the CDR3: TGTGCCAGCAGCTTAGCGCCTAGCGCGGAGTATGGTGAGCAGTTCTTC. It codes for CASSLAPSAEYGEQFF.

V and J are TRBV7-9 and TRBJ1-2; 9 bases agree with TRBD1. The length of the CDR3 is 12 residues. Germline V gene data show CDR1 as SEHNR and CDR2 as FQNEAQ (reference sequence). The J segment lost 9 bases and the V segment lost 5 bases, leaving 4 bases of the junction unmatched. The DNA of the CDR3 is TGTGCCAGCAGCCAGGACAGGGGACGCTACACCTTC. Translating it yields CASSQDRGRYTF.

The CDR3 sequence: CASSLVPGQENYGYTF. CDR3 bases: TGTGCCAGCAGCTTAGTTCCCGGACAGGAAAACTATGGCTACACCTTC. The chain has TRBV7-9 and TRBJ1-2, with TRBD1 matching 7 bases. Germline-derived CDR1 and CDR2 are SEHNR and FQNEAQ (reference sequence). The trim removed 1 base at V and 2 bases at J, leaving 7 bases unmatched. This CDR3 has 16 residues.

The J gene is TRBJ2-7, the V gene TRBV4-2, with 9 bases that match TRBD2. V dropped 0 bases and J dropped 6; count of bases not matched to a gene: 6. CDR1 and CDR2 from the germline V gene are LGHNA and YNFKEQ. This CDR3 comprises 15 residues. Here the CDR3 DNA reads TGTGCCAGCAGCCAAGATTGGCTAGCGGGACGCGAGCAGTACTTC. Its protein is CASSQDWLAGREQYF.

The chain combines TRBV29-1 with TRBJ2-3, with D possibly TRBD2 on 6 matching bases. Trimming pared 6 bases from V and 2 bases from J, leaving 12 bases between. Germline CDR1 reads SQVTM; CDR2 reads ANQGSEA. The CDR3 has 13 residues. As DNA, the CDR3 is TGCAGCGTCGCCGTAGCGGTCACAGATACGCAGTATTTT. It translates to CSVAVAVTDTQYF.

This clone has a handful of counts. The chain recombines TRBV28 with TRBJ1-5, with 8 positions matching TRBD1. J was trimmed by 4 bases and V by 4 bases; bases with no gene match: 9. This CDR3 is built from 16 residues. CDR1 and CDR2 from the germline V gene are MDHEN and SYDVKM. The CDR3 DNA reads TGTGCCAGCAGTTCCCTGGACAGGGCCCTTAATCAGCCCCAGCATTTT. Amino acids: CASSSLDRALNQPQHF.

The chain links TRBV5-1 to TRBJ2-3; 14 bases are shared with TRBD2. V trimming: 0 bases; J trimming: 5 bases; junction bases outside the gene matches: 2. Looked up from germline, CDR1 is SGHRS and CDR2 is YFSETQ. The CDR3 totals 16 residues. The CDR3 is CASSLETSGGEDTQYF. Here the CDR3 DNA reads TGCGCCAGCAGCTTGGAGACTAGCGGGGGGGAAGATACGCAGTATTTT.

CDR3 region: CASSYDRAPTYEQYF. DNA of the CDR3: TGTGCCAGCAGTTACGACAGGGCCCCGACCTACGAGCAGTACTTC. The chain uses TRBV6-5 and TRBJ2-7, with 7 bases fitting TRBD1. V lost 2 bases and J lost 2; bases outside the gene matches: 6. Germline V CDR1 and CDR2: MNHEY, SVGAGI. The CDR3 loop spans 15 amino acids.

The chain has TRBV24-1 and TRBJ2-4; 9 bases agree with TRBD1. The germline V gene has CDR1 KGHDR and CDR2 SFDVKD. Trimming at V came to 5 bases and at J to 5 bases, leaving 9 bases not matched to a gene. The CDR3 consists of 16 residues. The CDR3 DNA reads as TGTGCCACCAGTGGTCATTACGGGGACAGGGAAAACATTCAGTACTTC. Translated, it gives CATSGHYGDRENIQYF.